This T cell receptor beta chain was retrieved from a study of CD8+CD57+ T cells in acquired aplastic anemia. Study outcomes and limitations: Patients and controls were found to share over 25 CD8+ CDR3 sequences.

Before being chosen for sequencing, patients had shown CD8+CD57+ cell expansion by flow cytometry. On this clonotype: The antigen is not known.

Germline V gene data show CDR1 as DFQATT and CDR2 as SNEGSKA (reference sequence). Trimming removed 5 bases from V and 2 bases from J, with 9 bases in between. There are 12 residues in the CDR3. Genomic DNA acted as the template from which TCR beta VDJ combination and CDR3 sequence profiling were carried out. One entry per CDR3 protein, called by TCRdb with MiXCR from the reads. The sample has 180,000 or so distinct CDR3 sequences; 50% to 65% are singletons. The sequence came from a human donor with aplastic anemia. Material for sequencing was sorted CD4+, CD8+, or CD8+CD57+ T cells (not recorded which) from PBMCs. The chain employs TRBV20-1 and TRBJ2-5; no firm D call. The CDR3 loop is CSAGWGQETQYF. The CDR3 DNA reads TGCAGTGCTGGGTGGGGTCAAGAGACCCAGTACTTC.